What follows are 30 T cell receptor beta chains derived from one specimen sequenced in a study of shared clonotypes between healthy human individuals (TCRdb year 2020). The library was obtained by the immunoSEQ multiplex PCR assay. TCRdb retrieved this table from immuneACCESS and kept in-frame rearrangements only. Not all clones are present; in checked studies, unresolved V genes account for under half, and no reason is known for the remainder. For this sample the table gives more than 500,000 clones, of which approximately 96% were detected only once. Around 0.11% of the sample belongs to the ten largest clones. CD8 naive samples were CD45RO-negative cells positively selected for CCR7, giving a CD45RA+CCR7+ population that excluded TemRA cells. Material: naive CD8+ T cells sorted from blood. The cell subset or site label of this sample denotes: CD45RA+CCR7+. The receptors were sampled from a woman aged 25 to 45 in good health.

The V call is TRBV4-1, the J call TRBJ1-1; 9 bases are a match to TRBD1. This CDR3 has 13 residues. V lost 8 bases, J lost 11 bases, and 12 bases stayed unmatched. The germline V gene has CDR1 MGHRA and CDR2 YSYEKL. The CDR3 DNA is TGCGCCAGCGCCTGGGGACAGGGCGCTTTGGCTTTCTTT. This sequence encodes CASAWGQGALAFF.

The sample holds one count of this clone. This sequence joins TRBV5-6 and TRBJ2-1; D is possibly TRBD2 (5 bases). Germline CDR1 and CDR2: SGHDT and YYEEEE. This CDR3 region has 13 residues. The ends were cut back, 7 bases at V and 8 bases at J, with 16 bases in the middle. The CDR3 coding sequence is TGTGCCAGCGCGGGCTACCTTACGGATGAGCAGTTCTTC. It yields the protein CASAGYLTDEQFF.

This clone was seen just once. The gene calls are TRBV28 and TRBJ1-2, with no clear D. V lost 4 bases, J lost 3 bases, and 18 bases lay in between. Per the germline V gene, CDR1 is MDHEN and CDR2 is SYDVKM. This CDR3 is built from 16 residues. In DNA form, the CDR3 reads TGTGCCAGCAGTTCGGAATTGGAGACAAGCTACTATGGCTACACCTTC. Translation: CASSSELETSYYGYTF.

The CDR3 DNA is TGTGCCAGCAGCTATCGGGACAGGACTTATTGGGGTTTGAACACTGAAGCTTTCTTT. This encodes CASSYRDRTYWGLNTEAFF. The chain links TRBV5-4 to TRBJ1-1, with 8 nucleotides matching TRBD1. CDR1 is SGHNT and CDR2 is YYREEE in the germline V gene (reference sequence). There are 19 residues in the CDR3. Trimming at V came to 3 bases and at J to 0 bases, leaving 16 bases not matched to a gene.

CDR3 DNA: TGTGCCAGCAGCTTAGTTGAGGGAAACACCATATATTTT. It encodes CASSLVEGNTIYF. The chain links TRBV7-9 to TRBJ1-3; D unresolved. Per germline, CDR1 SEHNR and CDR2 FQNEAQ (reference sequence). V was shortened by 1 base and J by 4 bases, with 5 bases between the two germline ends. The CDR3 is 13 amino acids.

The chain recombines TRBV5-4 with TRBJ2-3; 7 bases match TRBD1. The CDR3 covers 15 residues. Per the germline V gene, CDR1 is SGHNT and CDR2 is YYREEE (reference sequence). The ends lost 2 bases at V and 4 bases at J; junction bases unmatched: 7. CDR3 coding DNA: TGTGCCAGCAGCTTCCACAGGGGCGGTCCAGATACGCAGTATTTT. Residues: CASSFHRGGPDTQYF.

This clone came up once. The rearrangement joins TRBV27 to TRBJ2-1, with 7 bases lining up with TRBD2. Trimming at V came to 1 base and at J to 6 bases, leaving 6 bases not matched to a gene. This CDR3 is built from 15 residues. CDR1 is MNHEY and CDR2 is SMNVEV in the germline V gene (reference sequence). CDR3 DNA: TGTGCCAGCAGTTTATTAGCGCGCGGGAGCAATGAGCAGTTCTTC. Translated: CASSLLARGSNEQFF.

The rearrangement joins TRBV27 to TRBJ2-7; TRBD2 aligns across 7 bases. The V gene end was trimmed by 0 bases and the J gene end by 3 bases; junction bases not matched to a gene: 8. The CDR3 spans 16 residues. Germline CDR1 reads MNHEY; CDR2 reads SMNVEV (reference sequence). The CDR3 coding sequence is TGTGCCAGCAGTTTATCCACGGGGGAGGGTAGCTACGAGCAGTACTTC. Translating gives CASSLSTGEGSYEQYF.

The chain has TRBV7-6 and TRBJ1-4; 9 bases are a match to TRBD1. V was clipped by 8 bases and J by 8 bases; unmatched bases: 12. This CDR3 region has 15 residues. In germline, CDR1 is SGHVS, CDR2 FNYEAQ. CDR3 in DNA: TGTGCCAGCGCCGACCGAACAGGGGGCATCGAAAAACTGTTTTTT. It yields the protein CASADRTGGIEKLFF.

This chain connects TRBV19 to TRBJ2-2, with unresolved D. This CDR3 spans 14 amino acids. V was clipped by 3 bases and J by 6 bases, with 11 bases between them. Germline-derived CDR1 and CDR2 are LNHDA and SQIVND (reference sequence). The CDR3 here is CASSIGFAAGELFF. CDR3 DNA sequence: TGTGCCAGTAGTATCGGGTTCGCCGCCGGGGAGCTGTTTTTT.

V gene TRBV28 combines with J gene TRBJ2-7, with D possibly matching TRBD2 (5 bases). V lost 6 bases to trimming and J lost 11 bases, with 17 bases between them. The CDR3 is 12 residues long. Germline lookup yields CDR1 MDHEN and CDR2 SYDVKM. CDR3 bases: TGTGCCAGCAGATTGGCGGGTGCTGGGAAGTACTTC. Amino acid sequence: CASRLAGAGKYF.

Remarks on this clone: Distinct nucleotide sequences in the sample also encode this CDR3. The rearrangement links TRBV7-9 to TRBJ2-7; D unresolved. Trimming pared 3 bases from V and 1 base from J, leaving 10 bases between. This CDR3 spans 14 amino acids. Germline CDR1 reads SEHNR; CDR2 reads FQNEAQ (reference sequence). This CDR3 is CASSLVGGSYEQYF. In DNA form, the CDR3 reads TGTGCCAGCAGCTTGGTCGGTGGGTCCTACGAGCAGTACTTC.

The V and J genes are TRBV30 and TRBJ2-1; 10 bases line up with TRBD1. Germline values: CDR1 GTSNPN, CDR2 SVGIG (reference sequence). V shed 1 base, J shed 10 bases, and the junction held 7 bases outside the gene matches. The CDR3 length is 14 residues. CDR3 DNA sequence: TGTGCCTGGAGTGGCGGGACAGGGGATCGGGAGCAGTTCTTC. Amino acid sequence: CAWSGGTGDREQFF.

The V gene is TRBV7-6, the J gene TRBJ2-7; 8 nucleotides agree with TRBD2. Germline trimming cut 5 bases from V and 6 bases from J; bases unmatched to any gene: 6. The CDR3 has 13 residues. Per germline, CDR1 SGHVS and CDR2 FNYEAQ. The CDR3 loop reads CASSPGLASEQYF. DNA for the CDR3: TGTGCCAGCAGCCCCGGACTAGCCTCCGAGCAGTACTTC.

The chain carries TRBV5-1 and TRBJ2-3; D may be TRBD1 or TRBD2 (6 bases each). The length of the CDR3 is 12 residues. Trimming pared 4 bases from V and 4 bases from J, leaving 7 bases between. CDR1 and CDR2 from the germline V gene are SGHRS and YFSETQ. The CDR3, as DNA: TGCGCCAGCAGCGGGGGGCCAGATACGCAGTATTTT. Translation: CASSGGPDTQYF.

CDR3 nucleotide sequence: TGTGCCAGCAGTCGGGGACTACTCAAAATAGAAAACAATGAGCAGTTCTTC. It specifies CASSRGLLKIENNEQFF. This chain connects TRBV28 to TRBJ2-1, with 7 bases lining up with TRBD2. The trim removed 5 bases at V and 5 bases at J, leaving 15 bases unmatched. Germline loops: CDR1 MDHEN, CDR2 SYDVKM. The CDR3 spans 17 residues.

The chain uses TRBV5-8 and TRBJ2-7; the D is unclear. The CDR3 runs 13 residues. CDR1 SGHTS and CDR2 YDEGEE come from the germline V gene. The V end lost 4 bases, the J end lost 4 bases, and 12 bases lay between the germline ends. The CDR3 sequence: CASSSSRVYEQYF. CDR3 nucleotide sequence: TGTGCCAGCAGCAGCTCCCGGGTTTACGAGCAGTACTTC.

This clone was detected only a few times. The CDR3 protein is CASSKREGVTGETYEQYF. The DNA for the CDR3 is TGTGCCAGCAGCAAACGAGAGGGGGTGACAGGGGAAACCTACGAGCAGTACTTC. The chain employs TRBV9 and TRBJ2-7; 8 nucleotides agree with TRBD1. This CDR3 contains 18 residues. Per the germline V gene, CDR1 is SGDLS and CDR2 is YYNGEE. Germline trimming cut 4 bases from V and 2 bases from J; bases unmatched to any gene: 17.

This chain connects TRBV14 to TRBJ1-2; D unresolved. Germline CDR1 SGHDN, CDR2 FVKESK. CDR3 length: 13 residues. V lost 5 bases and J 4 bases, leaving 11 bases between the germline ends. The DNA for the CDR3 is TGTGCCAGCAGCAAAACCGGTGGCTATGGCTACACCTTC. Its translation: CASSKTGGYGYTF.

The V gene is TRBV28, the J gene TRBJ1-5; 9 positions agree with TRBD1. Germline values: CDR1 MDHEN, CDR2 SYDVKM. CDR3 length equals 14 residues. V lost 3 bases and J lost 5; bases outside the gene matches: 2. DNA of the CDR3: TGTGCCAGCAGTTTCTGGACAGGGGATCAGCCCCAGCATTTT. Protein: CASSFWTGDQPQHF.

This clone came up once. This chain joins TRBV27 and TRBJ2-7; TRBD1 matches 8 bases. CDR3 length equals 14 residues. The junction had 8 bases not matched to a gene; V was cut back by 6 bases and J by 4 bases. Per the germline V gene, CDR1 is MNHEY and CDR2 is SMNVEV (reference sequence). The CDR3 nucleotides are TGTGCCAGCAGCGACAGGGGTCCCCTATACGAGCAGTACTTC. Translated, it gives CASSDRGPLYEQYF.

V gene TRBV14 combines with J gene TRBJ2-7; D remains unclear. Germline V gene lookup returns CDR1 SGHDN and CDR2 FVKESK. The CDR3 covers 14 residues. Trimming took off 1 base at V and 3 bases at J, with 10 bases between the two ends. The CDR3 nucleotides read TGTGCCAGCAGCCAAGGGGCTGGGGACTACGAGCAGTACTTC. As protein: CASSQGAGDYEQYF.

This chain uses TRBV28 with TRBJ1-2, with a possible D match to TRBD1 (5 bases). Between the trimmed V and J ends, which lost 6 bases and 4 bases, there was a span of 15 bases. Germline CDR1 reads MDHEN; CDR2 reads SYDVKM. The CDR3 sequence is 14 residues long. CDR3 region: CASRLMGTAYGYTF. CDR3 sequence (DNA): TGTGCCAGCAGGCTTATGGGGACGGCCTATGGCTACACCTTC.

The chain joins TRBV29-1 to TRBJ2-7, with 7 bases aligning to TRBD1. The trim removed 7 bases at V and 3 bases at J, leaving 6 bases unmatched. Per germline, CDR1 SQVTM and CDR2 ANQGSEA. The CDR3 loop spans 12 amino acids. CDR3 in amino acids: CSGTGTDYEQYF. DNA of the CDR3: TGCAGCGGGACCGGGACAGACTACGAGCAGTACTTC.

The chain is built from TRBV10-2 and TRBJ2-7, with D unclear. The V gene lost 2 bases and the J gene lost 6 bases, with 8 bases spanning the gap. The CDR3 has 12 amino acids. Germline CDR1 WSHSY, CDR2 SAAADI. CDR3 sequence reads: CASSEGGLEQYF. DNA for the CDR3: TGCGCCAGCAGTGAGGGCGGTCTCGAGCAGTACTTC.

The rearrangement uses TRBV7-2 and TRBJ2-7; the D call may be TRBD1 or TRBD2 (5 bases each). The CDR3 has 15 amino acids. V lost 7 bases, J lost 6 bases, and 22 bases lay in between. Germline CDR1 SGHTA, CDR2 FQGNSA. The CDR3 nucleotides are TGTGCCAGCAACCAACACGATGGCTCGGGACGCGAGCAGTACTTC. Translating gives CASNQHDGSGREQYF.

This chain uses TRBV15 with TRBJ2-3; D is possibly TRBD2 (6 bases). The CDR3 extends over 16 amino acids. Germline values: CDR1 LNHNV, CDR2 YYDKDF (reference sequence). The germline V and J ends were trimmed by 1 base and 0 bases, with 11 bases remaining between them. The CDR3 region is CATSRVWTKSTDTQYF. CDR3 coding DNA: TGTGCCACCAGCAGAGTATGGACTAAGAGCACAGATACGCAGTATTTT. Together with reference TRBV15 and TRBJ2-3, the CDR3 gives the full variable domain: DAMVIQNPRYQVTQFGKPVTLSCSQTLNHNVMYWYQQKSSQAPKLLFHYYDKDFNNEADTPDNFQSRRPNTSFCFLDIRSPGLGDTAMYLCATSRVWTKSTDTQYFGPGTRLTVL.

This clone was observed once. The chain joins TRBV5-4 to TRBJ2-7; TRBD2 is a possible D gene (6 bases). The CDR3 is 14 residues long. The germline CDR1 and CDR2 sequences are SGHNT and YYREEE (reference sequence). Trimming removed 6 bases at V and 3 bases at J, with 16 bases between. In DNA form, the CDR3 reads TGTGCCAGCATCGCCGGGACTTTCTACTACGAGCAGTACTTC. This codes for CASIAGTFYYEQYF.

V is TRBV29-1 and J is TRBJ2-1; 9 bases are shared with TRBD2. Looked up from germline, CDR1 is SQVTM and CDR2 is ANQGSEA. This CDR3 is 12 amino acids long. V gave up 5 bases and J gave up 9 bases; unmatched junction bases: 5. CDR3 sequence (DNA): TGCAGCGTTCGATTGCGGGAGGGTGAGCAGTTCTTC. Amino acids: CSVRLREGEQFF.

The chain uses TRBV6-5 and TRBJ2-1, with D unclear. The CDR3 runs 15 residues. From germline, CDR1 is MNHEY and CDR2 SVGAGI. V was cut by 0 bases and J by 7 bases, with 13 bases left in between. CDR3 residues: CASSYSSHLGNEQFF. CDR3 sequence (DNA): TGTGCCAGCAGTTACTCGTCCCATTTGGGTAATGAGCAGTTCTTC.